The rows below give T cell receptor beta chains drawn from one sample of a study of blood T cell repertoires in COVID-19. Profiled with immunoSEQ multiplex PCR; TCRdb holds only in-frame clones, not every one. The profile shows nearly 80,000 clones, 82% of them singletons. The sequencing sample was made of peripheral blood. Receptor source: a woman aged 65 to 85 with acute or convalescent COVID-19. CDR3s include the opening cysteine and the closing phenylalanine or tryptophan. The D gene is left open where the match is weak. Expanded clones get a size class; other rows say once, few or many, or leave the size out.

CDR3aa | CDR3nt | abundance | d_gene | j_gene | v_gene
CASSSRRWDEQFF | TGTGCCAGCAGCTCGAGGCGCTGGGATGAGCAGTTCTTC | - | - | TRBJ2-1 | TRBV7-8
CASSVATGSEKLFF | TGTGCCAGCAGCGTAGCGACAGGGAGTGAAAAACTGTTTTTT | few | TRBD1 | TRBJ1-4 | TRBV9
CASSLQGNSGYTF | TGTGCCAGCAGTCTCCAGGGAAATTCGGGCTACACCTTC | - | - | TRBJ1-2 | TRBV2
CASTQLGTNTGELFF | TGTGCCAGCACCCAATTGGGGACTAACACCGGGGAGCTGTTTTTT | - | - | TRBJ2-2 | TRBV2
CASSYGGEAFF | TGTGCCAGCAGTTACGGGGGGGAAGCTTTCTTT | - | - | TRBJ1-1 | TRBV6-5
CASSVVDREAFF | TGTGCCAGCAGCGTAGTAGACAGGGAAGCTTTCTTT | - | - | TRBJ1-1 | TRBV9
CSVRTGTSAETQYF | TGCAGCGTGAGGACAGGGACTAGCGCGGAGACCCAGTACTTC | - | TRBD2 | TRBJ2-5 | TRBV29-1
CAGRKREGRYNEQFF | TGTGCCGGGAGAAAGCGGGAGGGCCGCTACAATGAGCAGTTCTTC | - | TRBD2 | TRBJ2-1 | TRBV30
CSVARGHSEQYF | TGCAGCGTTGCCAGGGGGCATAGCGAGCAGTACTTC | many | TRBD1 | TRBJ2-7 | TRBV29-1
CASRLINRRGLTGELFF | TGTGCCAGCAGATTAATTAACAGGAGGGGGCTCACCGGGGAGCTGTTTTTT | - | - | TRBJ2-2 | TRBV5-8
CASSFGEDTEAFF | TGTGCCAGCAGTTTTGGGGAGGACACTGAAGCTTTCTTT | - | - | TRBJ1-1 | TRBV12-3/TRBV12-4
CASSRDRRAHYGYTF | TGTGCCAGCAGCCGTGACAGAAGAGCCCACTATGGCTACACCTTC | - | - | TRBJ1-2 | TRBV2
CASSRIGTGDQETQYF | TGCGCCAGCAGTCGGATAGGGACAGGGGACCAAGAGACCCAGTACTTC | few | TRBD1 | TRBJ2-5 | TRBV5-1
CASSLSKRALRETQYF | TGTGCCAGCAGTTTAAGTAAGAGGGCCCTCCGAGAAACGCAGTATTTT | few | - | TRBJ2-3 | TRBV28
CASSLNGTPEKRLFF | TGTGCCAGCAGTCTCAACGGGACTCCCGAGAAACGACTGTTTTTT | - | - | TRBJ1-4 | TRBV27
CAISDPTGHKGYGYTF | TGTGCCATCAGTGACCCTACAGGCCACAAGGGGTATGGCTACACCTTC | - | - | TRBJ1-2 | TRBV10-3
CASSDPIRGRSPLHF | TGTGCCAGCAGTGACCCGATTAGGGGGCGGTCACCCCTCCACTTT | - | TRBD1 | TRBJ1-6 | TRBV6-4
CASSLRVRARVDTQYF | TGTGCCAGCAGCTTGAGGGTGCGGGCGCGGGTAGATACGCAGTATTTT | - | - | TRBJ2-3 | TRBV5-4
CASRQIRQANTEAFF | TGTGCCAGCAGGCAAATTCGACAGGCGAACACTGAAGCTTTCTTT | - | - | TRBJ1-1 | TRBV2
CASSNNRGTIDGYTF | TGTGCCAGCAGTAACAACAGGGGAACGATAGATGGCTACACCTTC | few | TRBD1 | TRBJ1-2 | TRBV6-5
CASSEASGRGLGNTIYF | TGTGCCAGCAGTGAAGCGAGCGGCAGGGGGCTTGGAAACACCATATATTTT | - | TRBD1 | TRBJ1-3 | TRBV2
CASSSGMTHEQFF | TGTGCCAGCAGCTCCGGGATGACCCATGAGCAGTTCTTC | - | - | TRBJ2-1 | TRBV7-7
CASSREGRYEGAVGYTF | TGTGCCAGCAGCCGAGAGGGAAGGTACGAGGGGGCTGTAGGCTACACCTTC | - | TRBD1 | TRBJ1-2 | TRBV4-2
CASSLGLAESYEQYF | TGCGCCAGCAGCTTGGGGCTAGCGGAGTCCTACGAGCAGTACTTC | - | TRBD2 | TRBJ2-7 | TRBV5-1
CSVFLRPENNYGYTF | TGCAGCGTTTTTCTGCGTCCGGAGAATAACTATGGCTACACCTTC | - | - | TRBJ1-2 | TRBV29-1
CASSLESAHNEQFF | TGCGCCAGCAGCTTGGAGTCAGCGCACAATGAGCAGTTCTTC | - | - | TRBJ2-1 | TRBV5-1
CATSDSGAGELFF | TGTGCCACCAGTGATTCAGGGGCCGGGGAGCTGTTTTTT | - | - | TRBJ2-2 | TRBV24-1
CASSDGREYPYEQYF | TGTGCCAGCAGTGATGGGCGGGAGTACCCTTACGAGCAGTACTTC | - | TRBD2 | TRBJ2-7 | TRBV2
CASSRGAGRDEQFF | TGTGCCAGCAGCCGAGGGGCGGGAAGGGATGAGCAGTTCTTC | - | - | TRBJ2-1 | TRBV5-6
CASSRTGGQISGNTIYF | TGCGCCAGCAGCCGGACAGGGGGTCAGATCTCTGGAAACACCATATATTTT | - | TRBD1 | TRBJ1-3 | TRBV5-1
CASSQDDSRSPYNEQFF | TGCGCCAGCAGCCAAGACGATAGCCGGAGTCCCTACAATGAGCAGTTCTTC | - | - | TRBJ2-1 | TRBV4-1
CASRRRGGRELTGELFF | TGTGCCAGCAGACGGAGGGGGGGCCGGGAACTCACCGGGGAGCTGTTTTTT | - | - | TRBJ2-2 | TRBV5-4
CASTVSSYNEQFF | TGCGCCAGCACAGTTAGCTCTTACAATGAGCAGTTCTTC | - | - | TRBJ2-1 | TRBV5-1
CASSQTTGRSDSPLHF | TGTGCCAGCAGCCAAACGACAGGGAGGTCGGATTCACCCCTCCACTTT | - | TRBD1 | TRBJ1-6 | TRBV4-2
CAQTFGTGANEQFF | TGTGCCCAGACCTTCGGGACAGGGGCTAATGAGCAGTTCTTC | - | TRBD1 | TRBJ2-1 | TRBV30
CASSQAGAKNIQYF | TGTGCCAGCAGCCAGGCGGGAGCCAAAAACATTCAGTACTTC | - | - | TRBJ2-4 | TRBV14
CASSLAGGLDNEQFF | TGTGCCAGCAGTTTAGCGGGAGGGTTGGACAATGAGCAGTTCTTC | - | TRBD2 | TRBJ2-1 | TRBV6-5
CSVEAGTGAYEQYF | TGCAGCGTTGAGGCCGGGACAGGGGCCTACGAGCAGTACTTC | - | TRBD1 | TRBJ2-7 | TRBV29-1
CASSQGLAVSSYNEQFF | TGCGCCAGCAGCCAAGGCCTGGCGGTAAGCTCCTACAATGAGCAGTTCTTC | - | - | TRBJ2-1 | TRBV4-1
CANSRDTGELFF | TGTGCCAACTCTCGCGACACCGGGGAGCTGTTTTTT | - | - | TRBJ2-2 | TRBV28
CASTTTGNGMGQPQHF | TGTGCCAGTACGACGACAGGGAATGGAATGGGTCAGCCCCAGCATTTT | - | TRBD1 | TRBJ1-5 | TRBV19
CASSRDVSGSTDTQYF | TGCGCCAGCAGCCGAGATGTTAGCGGAAGCACAGATACGCAGTATTTT | - | - | TRBJ2-3 | TRBV4-1
CASSEVGQGGSPLHF | TGTGCCAGCAGTGAAGTGGGACAGGGCGGATCACCCCTCCACTTT | - | TRBD1 | TRBJ1-6 | TRBV2
CASSFLDTRGGYTF | TGTGCCAGCAGCTTCCTCGACACACGGGGTGGCTACACCTTC | once | - | TRBJ1-2 | TRBV11-2
CASSSGRLSPDEQYF | TGCGCCAGCAGCTCAGGAAGATTAAGTCCGGACGAGCAGTACTTC | - | - | TRBJ2-7 | TRBV5-1
CASSFARAEAFF | TGTGCCAGCAGTTTCGCTCGGGCTGAAGCTTTCTTT | few | - | TRBJ1-1 | TRBV12-3/TRBV12-4
CASSTILVRNTEAFF | TGTGCCAGCAGCACCATTTTGGTCAGGAACACTGAAGCTTTCTTT | few | - | TRBJ1-1 | TRBV7-9
CSTDRDYGYTF | TGCAGCACAGACAGAGACTATGGCTACACCTTC | - | - | TRBJ1-2 | TRBV20-1
CASSVLAGGYQETQYF | TGTGCCAGCAGTGTATTAGCGGGAGGCTACCAAGAGACCCAGTACTTC | - | TRBD2 | TRBJ2-5 | TRBV2
CASKGGLANNEQFF | TGTGCCAGCAAAGGGGGACTAGCGAACAATGAGCAGTTCTTC | - | TRBD2 | TRBJ2-1 | TRBV6-5
CASSLAGGQTGELFF | TGTGCCAGCAGCTTAGCGGGAGGGCAGACCGGGGAGCTGTTTTTT | few | TRBD2 | TRBJ2-2 | TRBV5-4
CASSQEAAPLHF | TGTGCCAGCAGCCAAGAGGCGGCACCCCTCCACTTT | - | - | TRBJ1-6 | TRBV3-1/TRBV3-2
CASRGTTSSYEQYF | TGTGCCAGCAGGGGGACTACGAGCTCCTACGAGCAGTACTTC | - | TRBD2 | TRBJ2-7 | TRBV6-5
CASSLRPQGDWNNEQFF | TGTGCCAGCAGCTTACGGCCACAGGGGGATTGGAACAATGAGCAGTTCTTC | - | TRBD1 | TRBJ2-1 | TRBV7-8
CASSLLGSEQETQYF | TGTGCCAGCAGCCTCCTGGGTAGCGAACAAGAGACCCAGTACTTC | - | - | TRBJ2-5 | TRBV7-3
CASSLDRVNFGELFF | TGTGCCAGCAGCTTGGACAGGGTCAATTTCGGGGAGCTGTTTTTT | - | - | TRBJ2-2 | TRBV5-4
CASTSDRNNQPQHF | TGTGCCAGCACCAGCGACAGAAACAATCAGCCCCAGCATTTT | - | - | TRBJ1-5 | TRBV6-5
CASSLLLTGQSTGELFF | TGCGCCAGCAGTCTGCTATTAACGGGACAGAGCACCGGGGAGCTGTTTTTT | few | TRBD1 | TRBJ2-2 | TRBV23-1
CASRTGRGPQHF | TGTGCCAGTAGGACAGGGCGAGGGCCCCAGCATTTT | few | TRBD1 | TRBJ1-5 | TRBV19